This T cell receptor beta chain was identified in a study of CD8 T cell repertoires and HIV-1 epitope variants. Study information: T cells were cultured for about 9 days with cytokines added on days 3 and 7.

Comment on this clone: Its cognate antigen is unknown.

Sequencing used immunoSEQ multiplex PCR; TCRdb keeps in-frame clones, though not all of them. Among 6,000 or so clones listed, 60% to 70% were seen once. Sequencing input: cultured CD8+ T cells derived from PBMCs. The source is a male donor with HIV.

CDR3: CASSPTAGGLDTQYF. The CDR3 nucleotides are TGTGCCAGCAGCCCCACAGCGGGAGGTCTAGATACGCAGTATTTT. The V gene is TRBV7-8, the J gene TRBJ2-3, with 9 bases identical to TRBD2. J lost 5 bases, V lost 5 bases, and 8 bases had no gene match. This CDR3 region has 15 residues. Germline V gives CDR1 SGHVS, CDR2 FQNEAQ.